One sample yielded the 18 T cell receptor beta chains listed below, sequenced in a study of blood T cell repertoires in COVID-19. Data came from immunoSEQ multiplex PCR; TCRdb stores just in-frame clones and leaves some out. This table has roughly 200,000 clones, roughly 87% appearing once. Sequencing used PBMCs or T cells enriched from blood (not recorded which). The receptors come from a man younger than 30 with acute COVID-19.

The rearrangement uses TRBV4-1 and TRBJ1-5, with D maybe TRBD1 (6 bases). Trimming shortened V by 4 bases and J by 5 bases, and 9 bases separated the two germline ends. The length of the CDR3 is 13 residues. Germline V gene lookup returns CDR1 MGHRA and CDR2 YSYEKL. The CDR3 loop is CASSRRTDQPQHF. In DNA, the CDR3 is TGCGCCAGCAGCCGTCGGACAGATCAGCCCCAGCATTTT.

The chain recombines TRBV7-2 with TRBJ2-5, with TRBD2 identical over 8 bases. The V segment lost 8 bases and the J segment 2 bases; nucleotides outside the gene matches: 4. CDR3 length equals 13 residues. Germline V gene sequence: CDR1 SGHTA, CDR2 FQGNSA. This chain's CDR3 is CASSGGPQETQYF. CDR3 nucleotides: TGTGCCAGCTCGGGAGGGCCGCAAGAGACCCAGTACTTC. Filled out from reference TRBV7-2 and TRBJ2-5, the complete variable domain reads GAGVSQSPSNKVTEKGKDVELRCDPISGHTALYWYRQSLGQGLEFLIYFQGNSAPDKSGLPSDRFSAERTGGSVSTLTIQRTQQEDSAVYLCASSGGPQETQYFGPGTRLLVL.

This sequence joins TRBV27 and TRBJ1-2; 10 bases are shared with TRBD1. The CDR3 totals 15 residues. V lost 6 bases to trimming and J lost 7 bases; unmatched junction nucleotides: 11. From germline, CDR1 is MNHEY and CDR2 SMNVEV (reference sequence). This CDR3 is CASRGQGTSRSGYTF. In nucleotides, the CDR3 is TGTGCCAGCAGGGGACAGGGGACATCTCGAAGTGGCTACACCTTC.

The CDR3 DNA reads TGTGCCAGCAGTAATAGCGGGAACGGAGAGACCCAGTACTTC. Translated, it gives CASSNSGNGETQYF. The genes are TRBV7-9 and TRBJ2-5; 8 bases are a match to TRBD2. The V gene end was trimmed by 6 bases and the J gene end by 4 bases; junction bases not matched to a gene: 7. This CDR3 has 14 amino acids. Germline values: CDR1 SEHNR, CDR2 FQNEAQ (reference sequence).

The table lists this clone with a few counts. The rearrangement links TRBV30 to TRBJ1-6; 10 nucleotides align to TRBD1. Germline lookup yields CDR1 GTSNPN and CDR2 SVGIG (reference sequence). CDR3 length: 13 residues. The J segment lost 10 bases and the V segment lost 3 bases, leaving 3 bases of the junction unmatched. CDR3 in amino acids: CAWRGQGWSPLHF. Written as DNA, the CDR3 is TGTGCCTGGAGGGGACAGGGGTGGTCACCCCTCCACTTT. Full variable domain (remainder filled in from reference TRBV30 and TRBJ1-6): SQTIHQWPATLVQPVGSPLSLECTVEGTSNPNLYWYRQAAGRGLQLLFYSVGIGQISSEVPQNLSASRPQDRQFILSSKKLLLSDSGFYLCAWRGQGWSPLHFGNGTRLTVT.

This chain uses TRBV6-5 with TRBJ2-7; unclear D gene. The length of the CDR3 is 14 residues. The germline gives CDR1 MNHEY, CDR2 SVGAGI. The V and J ends lost 2 bases and 3 bases respectively, with 11 bases between them. The CDR3 DNA reads TGTGCCAGCAGTTACAGCCAATCTGGCTACGAGCAGTACTTC. Translated, it gives CASSYSQSGYEQYF.

This clone was counted once. The J gene is TRBJ1-4, the V gene TRBV2; TRBD1 aligns across 7 bases. The junction had 12 bases not matched to a gene; V was cut back by 6 bases and J by 2 bases. The CDR3 runs 17 residues. Germline V CDR1 and CDR2: SNHLY, FYNNEI. CDR3 in amino acids: CASSDSTGSVTNEKLFF. The CDR3 DNA sequence: TGTGCCAGCAGCGATTCGACAGGGAGTGTGACTAATGAAAAACTGTTTTTT.

This chain joins TRBV6-5 and TRBJ1-2, with TRBD1 matching 8 bases. This CDR3 comprises 16 residues. Germline trimming cut 0 bases from V and 3 bases from J; bases unmatched to any gene: 6. Looked up from germline, CDR1 is MNHEY and CDR2 is SVGAGI. CDR3 loop: CASSYSTGVTYYGYTF. The CDR3 DNA is TGTGCCAGCAGTTACTCGACAGGGGTGACTTACTATGGCTACACCTTC.

This clone showed up just a few times. J is TRBJ1-2 and V is TRBV7-2, with a tentative D call TRBD1 (5 bases). The V end was cut by 1 base, the J end by 8 bases, with 14 bases between. CDR3 size: 14 residues. Germline V gives CDR1 SGHTA, CDR2 FQGNSA. CDR3 DNA sequence: TGTGCCAGCAGCTTAGATGGGCAGGGCGGAGGCTACACCTTC. It translates to CASSLDGQGGGYTF. Complete variable domain (other parts from reference TRBV7-2 and TRBJ1-2): GAGVSQSPSNKVTEKGKDVELRCDPISGHTALYWYRQSLGQGLEFLIYFQGNSAPDKSGLPSDRFSAERTGGSVSTLTIQRTQQEDSAVYLCASSLDGQGGGYTFGSGTRLTVV.

The gene calls are TRBV19 and TRBJ1-6; the match to TRBD1 covers 8 bases. J gave up 6 bases and V 4 bases, and 17 bases lay outside the gene matches. Germline V gene lookup returns CDR1 LNHDA and CDR2 SQIVND (reference sequence). The CDR3 runs to 19 residues. The chain's CDR3 is CASSNRDRIWDRTNSPLHF. For the CDR3, the DNA is TGTGCCAGTAGTAACCGGGACCGTATCTGGGACAGGACTAATTCACCCCTCCACTTT.

This chain connects TRBV15 to TRBJ2-7; 8 nucleotides agree with TRBD2. Losses at the gene ends were 3 bases for V and 0 bases for J; bases not matched to a gene: 7. This CDR3 comprises 16 residues. Germline CDR1 is LNHNV and CDR2 is YYDKDF (reference sequence). The CDR3 DNA is TGTGCCACCAGCAGCGGGAAGCGGGGGAGCTCCTACGAGCAGTACTTC. This codes for CATSSGKRGSSYEQYF.

The chain combines TRBV5-6 with TRBJ2-1; tentatively, D is TRBD2 (6 bases). The CDR3 has 16 amino acids. Germline V gives CDR1 SGHDT, CDR2 YYEEEE. Deletions cut 5 bases from V and 0 bases from J, with 15 bases between. CDR3 protein: CASSSGLTSSYNEQFF. As DNA, the CDR3 is TGTGCCAGCAGTTCGGGACTTACGAGCTCCTACAATGAGCAGTTCTTC. Full variable domain (missing parts from reference TRBV5-6 and TRBJ2-1): DAGVTQSPTHLIKTRGQQVTLRCSPKSGHDTVSWYQQALGQGPQFIFQYYEEEERQRGNFPDRFSGHQFPNYSSELNVNALLLGDSALYLCASSSGLTSSYNEQFFGPGTRLTVL.

The chain joins TRBV28 to TRBJ1-1; 8 bases agree with TRBD1. The J segment lost 8 bases and the V segment lost 8 bases, leaving 13 bases of the junction unmatched. Germline loops: CDR1 MDHEN, CDR2 SYDVKM. The length of the CDR3 is 14 residues. CDR3 amino acids: CASPKTGVKSEAFF. The CDR3 nucleotides read TGTGCCAGCCCGAAGACAGGGGTGAAAAGCGAAGCTTTCTTT.

The V call is TRBV6-5, the J call TRBJ1-2; 7 nucleotides match TRBD1. This CDR3 has 13 amino acids. Germline V gene data show CDR1 as MNHEY and CDR2 as SVGAGI. V was clipped by 7 bases and J by 3 bases; unmatched bases: 5. CDR3 protein: CASNKGGDYGYTF. The CDR3 nucleotides are TGTGCCAGCAACAAAGGGGGCGACTATGGCTACACCTTC.

The J gene is TRBJ2-1, the V gene TRBV11-3; 10 bases match TRBD2. The germline CDR1 and CDR2 sequences are SGHNT and YENEEA. V lost 4 bases and J lost 14; bases outside the gene matches: 8. This CDR3 has 13 amino acids. The CDR3 here is CASSWNLAGVKFF. For the CDR3, the DNA is TGTGCCAGCAGCTGGAACCTAGCGGGAGTGAAGTTCTTC.

The CDR3 region has the DNA TGTGCCAGCAATGCAGGGGGCGCTGGGGAAGCTTTCTTT. This translates into CASNAGGAGEAFF. The chain couples TRBV7-9 to TRBJ1-1, with 8 nucleotides matching TRBD1. Germline-derived CDR1 and CDR2 are SEHNR and FQNEAQ (reference sequence). This CDR3 is built from 13 residues. The ends lost 7 bases at V and 8 bases at J; junction bases unmatched: 9.

This clone was counted a few times. This chain connects TRBV19 to TRBJ2-7; the match to TRBD2 covers 7 bases. The CDR3 runs to 15 residues. The V gene end was trimmed by 1 base and the J gene end by 3 bases; junction bases not matched to a gene: 6. CDR1 and CDR2 from the germline V gene are LNHDA and SQIVND (reference sequence). The CDR3 DNA follows: TGTGCCAGTAGTATAGCTCCGACTAGCTACTACGAGCAGTACTTC. This encodes CASSIAPTSYYEQYF.

The chain has TRBV9 and TRBJ1-5; 9 positions agree with TRBD1. This CDR3 spans 14 amino acids. In germline, CDR1 is SGDLS, CDR2 YYNGEE. J lost 4 bases, V lost 6 bases, and 5 bases had no gene match. The CDR3 sequence is CASNPTGGNQPQHF. CDR3 coding DNA: TGTGCCAGCAACCCGACAGGGGGGAATCAGCCCCAGCATTTT.